These 13 T cell receptor beta chains originate from one sample sequenced in a study of patients and donors after allogeneic stem cell transplantation. A single record per CDR3 protein comes from TCRdb applying MiXCR to the RT-PCR reads. The data show about 960,000 distinct CDR3 sequences, with approximately 18% seen just once and 5% to 7.5% held by the top ten. Sequencing was carried out using blood, either unsorted or a sorted T cell fraction (not recorded which). The receptors were gathered from a human donor who was either an allogeneic HSCT recipient or a stem cell or donor lymphocyte infusion donor (not recorded which). It is not recorded whose cells these are; they may come from a transplant donor.

The chain recombines TRBV20-1 with TRBJ2-7; a weak D match, TRBD2 (6 bases). Trimming left V 1 base short and J 0 bases short, with 10 bases between. The CDR3 runs to 14 residues. Germline lookup yields CDR1 DFQATT and CDR2 SNEGSKA (reference sequence). CDR3 region: CSARGGVTSYEQYF. The CDR3 coding sequence is TGCAGTGCTAGAGGGGGGGTCACCTCCTACGAGCAGTACTTC.

This clonotype was counted a few times. The chain couples TRBV20-1 to TRBJ2-1; 8 bases agree with TRBD2. Germline CDR1 and CDR2: DFQATT and SNEGSKA (reference sequence). The ends lost 0 bases at V and 5 bases at J; junction bases unmatched: 15. This CDR3 has 18 residues. CDR3 nucleotide sequence: TGCAGTGCTAGAGATCTGGGTTTTGCCGGGAGGGCTCACAATGAGCAGTTCTTC. Translated: CSARDLGFAGRAHNEQFF.

The chain has TRBV27 and TRBJ2-1, with 12 nucleotides matching TRBD2. Trimming at V came to 9 bases and at J to 10 bases, leaving 13 bases not matched to a gene. This CDR3 has 15 amino acids. Germline lookup yields CDR1 MNHEY and CDR2 SMNVEV (reference sequence). CDR3 loop: CASELAGGRFGEQFF. CDR3 nucleotides: TGTGCCAGTGAGCTAGCGGGGGGGCGGTTTGGAGAGCAGTTCTTC.

J is TRBJ1-1 and V is TRBV7-9; 8 positions match TRBD1. The CDR3 runs to 16 residues. Trimming removed 5 bases from V and 3 bases from J; junction bases left unmatched: 11. Per germline, CDR1 SEHNR and CDR2 FQNEAQ (reference sequence). The CDR3 sequence: CASSDRRTGWDTEAFF. CDR3 DNA: TGTGCCAGCAGCGACCGGAGGACAGGGTGGGACACTGAAGCTTTCTTT.

Only a few counts were recorded for this clonotype. The CDR3 nucleotides read TGCGCCAGCAGCTCGTCAGGGGGACGGGGTGAAAAACTGTTTTTT. Translated: CASSSSGGRGEKLFF. The genes are TRBV5-1 and TRBJ1-4; the match to TRBD1 covers 7 bases. The CDR3 runs to 15 residues. Germline V lookup: CDR1 SGHRS, CDR2 YFSETQ. V lost 3 bases, J lost 7 bases, and 9 bases stayed unmatched.

The chain carries TRBV24-1 and TRBJ2-3; D is possibly TRBD1 (6 bases). Germline CDR1 KGHDR, CDR2 SFDVKD. The V end lost 6 bases, the J end lost 5 bases, and 11 bases lay between the germline ends. The CDR3 extends over 13 amino acids. The CDR3 nucleotides are TGTGCCACCAGTACAGGGAAACAAGATACGCAGTATTTT. As protein: CATSTGKQDTQYF.

V gene TRBV30 combines with J gene TRBJ2-7; D not resolved. Germline CDR1 and CDR2: GTSNPN and SVGIG (reference sequence). Trimming removed 1 base from V and 2 bases from J, with 9 bases in between. The CDR3 has 13 amino acids. Written as DNA, the CDR3 is TGTGCCTGGAGTGACAGTAACCCCTACGAGCAGTACTTC. Translated, it gives CAWSDSNPYEQYF.

The chain couples TRBV28 to TRBJ2-7; possible D gene TRBD2, 5 bases. CDR3 length equals 15 residues. Trimming took off 3 bases at V and 0 bases at J, with 12 bases between the two ends. Germline lookup yields CDR1 MDHEN and CDR2 SYDVKM. The CDR3 nucleotides are TGTGCCAGCAGTTTCGCGGGCAGCAGCTCCTACGAGCAGTACTTC. Protein product: CASSFAGSSSYEQYF.

This clonotype was recorded once. The chain employs TRBV24-1 and TRBJ1-5; D not certain. Germline V gene data show CDR1 as KGHDR and CDR2 as SFDVKD. This CDR3 comprises 16 residues. Deletions cut 4 bases from V and 2 bases from J, with 14 bases between. CDR3 in amino acids: CATSERAAGGNQPQHF. The CDR3 DNA follows: TGTGCCACCAGTGAGCGCGCGGCCGGTGGCAATCAGCCCCAGCATTTT.

This clonotype was seen a few times. V usage is TRBV4-2 and J usage is TRBJ1-2; D uncertain. Germline assignment: CDR1 LGHNA and CDR2 YNFKEQ. The ends were cut back, 0 bases at V and 0 bases at J, with 11 bases in the middle. The CDR3 consists of 16 residues. CDR3 nucleotide sequence: TGTGCCAGCAGCCAAGATGTTTTAAGAGCTAACTATGGCTACACCTTC. Protein sequence: CASSQDVLRANYGYTF.

This chain joins TRBV5-7 and TRBJ1-6, with D unresolved. TRBV5-7 is an ORF, and what it does is uncertain. V lost 0 bases, J lost 0 bases, and 28 bases lay in between. The CDR3 has 23 amino acids. CDR3 protein: CASSLVLSSRQDERSSYNSPLHF. CDR3 sequence (DNA): TGTGCCAGCAGCTTGGTTCTCTCCTCTCGGCAGGACGAAAGGAGCTCCTATAATTCACCCCTCCACTTT.

This clonotype was recorded a few times. This chain links TRBV6-2 or TRBV6-3 with TRBJ1-3; D might be TRBD1 (6 bases). The V end was cut by 6 bases, the J end by 4 bases, with 13 bases between. Germline loops: CDR1 MNHEY, CDR2 SVGEGT. The CDR3 has 14 residues. The CDR3 reads CASSLGTPGNTIYF. DNA for the CDR3: TGTGCCAGCAGCCTCGGGACACCAGGAAACACCATATATTTT.

This clonotype has a handful of counts. The chain has TRBV7-3 and TRBJ1-6, with a weak D call TRBD1 (6 bases). V was pared by 3 bases and J by 13 bases, with 10 bases between. CDR3 length: 12 amino acids. Germline CDR1 SGHTA, CDR2 FQGTGA. CDR3 amino acids: CASSLPRGPLHF. The CDR3, as DNA: TGTGCCAGCAGCTTGCCCAGGGGCCCCCTCCACTTT.